The sequence of this T cell receptor (beta chain) was determined in a study of blood T cell repertoires in COVID-19. CDR1 MDHEN and CDR2 SYDVKM come from the germline V gene. V shed 6 bases and J 8 bases; nucleotides not matched to a gene: 8. This CDR3 is 14 amino acids long. Produced via immunoSEQ multiplex PCR; TCRdb's table is partial and in-frame only. This sample has 120,000 or so clones, with roughly four fifths found just once. The sample taken for sequencing was peripheral blood. The sequence was collected from a man in his sixties with acute or convalescent COVID-19. This chain joins TRBV28 and TRBJ1-2, with 11 bases lining up with TRBD1. The DNA of the CDR3 is TGTGCCAGCAGACCAGGACAGGGGGCGCGAGGCTACACCTTC. The encoded protein is CASRPGQGARGYTF.